A selection of T cell receptor beta chains follows, all from one sample in a study of cytomegalovirus exposure and HLA in healthy donors. Method: immunoSEQ multiplex PCR; TCRdb's copy keeps in-frame clones and lacks some. Of approximately 270,000 clones listed, about 86% are singletons. Sequencing used PBMCs. The receptor set was obtained from a woman younger than 30 in good health and CMV-seronegative. CDR3s include the opening cysteine and the closing phenylalanine or tryptophan.

TRBJ2-1	TRBV5-1	CASSLSPGGYNEQFF
TRBJ2-7	TRBV7-9	CASSLAGPSRRYF
TRBJ1-5	TRBV7-9	CASSFREQPQHF
TRBJ2-7	TRBV4-3	CASSQDPGGSDEQYF
TRBJ1-6	TRBV2	CASRQDNSPLHF
TRBJ1-3	TRBV19	CASRSDSGRTIYF
TRBJ2-1	TRBV4-2	CASALREGNNEQFF
TRBJ1-1	TRBV27	CASSRGTSWDTEAFF
TRBJ2-3	TRBV4-3	CASSQGSGLITDTQYF
TRBJ2-2	TRBV7-6	CASSPRLLGQGAGGELFF
TRBJ2-1	TRBV7-3	CASSLIGDRFNEQFF
TRBJ2-7	TRBV5-1	CASSLTSGSYYEQYF
TRBJ2-7	TRBV25-1	CASSFSAGTSGTYEQYF
TRBJ2-1	TRBV19	CASSIGMASVFVSEQFF
TRBJ2-7	TRBV27	CASQGTVDEQYF
TRBJ2-1	TRBV6-1	CASNAPGQGGYEQFF
TRBJ2-1	TRBV19	CASSSWLAGDGGEQFF
TRBJ2-7	TRBV30	CAWKIQGPSYEQYF
TRBJ2-7	TRBV19	CASSTAGGMVPYEQYF
TRBJ2-2	TRBV5-1	CASSWRTPPNTGELFF
TRBJ1-2	TRBV6-5	CASSSTVNYGYTF
TRBJ2-5	TRBV9	CASSPTGQDRETQYF
TRBJ1-4	TRBV7-9	CASSLTGVEKLFF
TRBJ2-3	TRBV29-1	CSVTSGAFTDTQYF
TRBJ2-7	TRBV6-1	CASSAGQGAYEQYF
TRBJ2-5	TRBV6-6	CASTYQETQYF
TRBJ2-1	TRBV7-9	CASSLGGSYNEQFF
TRBJ2-5	TRBV2	CASSEIAQETQYF
TRBJ1-5	TRBV28	CASSFYRGWNQPQHF
TRBJ2-6	TRBV19	CASSISGTNVLTF
TRBJ1-2	TRBV28	CASSLPSVNYGYTF
TRBJ2-7	TRBV6-1	CASSEAGGNEQYF
TRBJ2-7	TRBV6-6	CASSYRDEQYF
TRBJ1-6	TRBV7-3	CASGPGQPNSPLHF
TRBJ2-7	TRBV4-1	CASSQSAGREDEQYF
TRBJ2-7	TRBV7-9	CASSSRGTGVFEQYF
TRBJ1-6	TRBV25-1	CASSDPGLRPSSESPLHF
TRBJ1-2	TRBV7-6	CASSRPGMGGYTF
TRBJ2-2	TRBV5-1	CASSGSGGAREELFF
TRBJ2-7	TRBV6-5	CASSYSRTEGREQYF
TRBJ1-1	TRBV28	CASSLTERMNTEAFF
TRBJ2-1	TRBV6-5	CASSYSTVGEQFF
TRBJ2-2	TRBV10-1	CASSESTETGELFF
TRBJ1-6	TRBV7-3	CASSLYGGPNNSPLHF
TRBJ1-4	TRBV28	CASSTRSAMRELFF
TRBJ2-7	TRBV28	CASSLTIIQGPTVAEQYF
TRBJ2-1	TRBV19	CASSYLAHNEQFF
TRBJ2-1	TRBV13	CASSSQNSYNEQFF
TRBJ1-4	TRBV9	CASSGQGAGEKLFF
TRBJ2-5	TRBV27	CASRNRVAETQYF
TRBJ2-7	TRBV28	CATKGAYEQYF
TRBJ2-7	TRBV7-8	CASSPYATGGLYEQYF
TRBJ2-3	TRBV4-1	CASSQELALGADTQYF
TRBJ1-2	TRBV11-1	CASSSQGAHGYTF